This is a list of T cell receptor beta chains from one sample in a study of control samples from healthy donors and cancer patients. Produced via immunoSEQ multiplex PCR; TCRdb's table is partial and in-frame only. The table has roughly 400,000 clones, more than 80% seen once. The sample consisted of PBMCs. These receptor sequences come from a middle-aged man with head and neck cancer. Both conserved end residues are part of each CDR3. The D gene is left open where the match is weak. Not every row has a clone size; where given, it reads once, few, many or a size class.

size,J,D,V,DNA,CDR3
.,TRBJ2-1,.,TRBV19,TGTGCCAGTAGTATCTGGTATTCGGGAGCCAATGAGCAGTTCTTC,CASSIWYSGANEQFF
.,TRBJ2-1,.,TRBV28,TGTGCCAGCAGTTCTCCTTTTGAGGGGTTTTTCAATGAGCAGTTCTTC,CASSSPFEGFFNEQFF
.,TRBJ2-1,.,TRBV2,TGTGCCAGCATAATGTATAGGCAGTACAATGAGCAGTTCTTC,CASIMYRQYNEQFF
.,TRBJ2-7,.,TRBV28,TGTGCCAGCAGGGGCGTCACGAACGTGCCCTACGAGCAGTACTTC,CASRGVTNVPYEQYF
.,TRBJ2-1,.,TRBV4-1,TGCGCCAGCAGCCAAAATAACAATGAGCAGTTCTTC,CASSQNNNEQFF
.,TRBJ1-5,.,TRBV7-3,TGTGCCAGCAGCTTATTGGGGGCCAATCAGCCCCAGCATTTT,CASSLLGANQPQHF
.,TRBJ1-1,TRBD1,TRBV27,TGTGCCAGCGGCCGGGACAGGGAATCGTACACTGAAGCTTTCTTT,CASGRDRESYTEAFF
.,TRBJ2-7,.,TRBV30,TGTGCCTGGCAGGACAACTACGAGCAGTACTTC,CAWQDNYEQYF
few,TRBJ1-3,.,TRBV19,TGTGCCAGTAGTACGGGTGGAAACACCATATATTTT,CASSTGGNTIYF
.,TRBJ1-2,.,TRBV12-5,TGTGCTAGTGGTTTGCCCGGCTCCAGAGGCTACACCTTC,CASGLPGSRGYTF
many,TRBJ2-7,.,TRBV7-2,TGTGCCAGCAGCCGGGAAAACTCCTACGAGCAGTACTTC,CASSRENSYEQYF
.,TRBJ2-1,TRBD2,TRBV19,TGTGCCAGTAGTCAGACTAGCGGGAGGCTGGACAATGAGCAGTTCTTC,CASSQTSGRLDNEQFF
.,TRBJ1-6,.,TRBV27,TGTGCCAGCAGTCTGCCCGGGAATTATAATTCACCCCTCCACTTT,CASSLPGNYNSPLHF
.,TRBJ2-7,.,TRBV9,TGTGCCAGCAGCGTAGCTCTAGTGGCCTACGAGCAGTACTTC,CASSVALVAYEQYF
.,TRBJ2-2,.,TRBV5-1,TGCGCCAGCAGAGGCGGGTTGGGAAACACCGGGGAGCTGTTTTTT,CASRGGLGNTGELFF
.,TRBJ2-7,.,TRBV12-3/TRBV12-4,TGTGCCAGCAGCCAGCAGCCCTACGAGCAGTACTTC,CASSQQPYEQYF
.,TRBJ1-2,TRBD1,TRBV11-2,TGTGCCAGCAGCTTGGGGGCCGGGACAGGAGACTATGGCTACACCTTC,CASSLGAGTGDYGYTF
.,TRBJ1-2,.,TRBV2,TGTGCCAGCAATTTCAGGGGAGGAAATGGCTACACCTTC,CASNFRGGNGYTF
.,TRBJ1-2,TRBD1,TRBV5-4,TGTGCCAGCAACCTCGGACAGGGGAATTCCTCTGGCTACACCTTC,CASNLGQGNSSGYTF
.,TRBJ1-4,.,TRBV9,TGTGCCAGCAGCCCCCTGGCGTCATCAACTAATGAAAAACTGTTTTTT,CASSPLASSTNEKLFF
.,TRBJ1-5,.,TRBV19,TGTGCCAGTAGTATAGGGTTTATCTCCAAGGGCAGCAATCAGCCCCAGCATTTT,CASSIGFISKGSNQPQHF
.,TRBJ1-5,.,TRBV4-1,TGCGCCAGCAGCCAAGCGAGGGCCTACGGAAGCCTCCAGCATTTT,CASSQARAYGSLQHF
.,TRBJ1-5,.,TRBV30,TGTGCCTGGACCAAAGGGTTTAGCAATCAGCCCCAGCATTTT,CAWTKGFSNQPQHF
.,TRBJ2-7,TRBD2,TRBV5-1,TGCGCCAGCAGCTCGTTAGCGGGAGGTGTGTACGAGCAGTACTTC,CASSSLAGGVYEQYF
.,TRBJ1-1,.,TRBV28,TGTGCCAGCAGTCGGCAGCTTGGTGAAGCTTTCTTT,CASSRQLGEAFF
.,TRBJ1-5,.,TRBV6-4,TGTGCCAGCAACTGTCGGCCTACCGGGCCCCAGCATTTT,CASNCRPTGPQHF
.,TRBJ2-3,TRBD2,TRBV29-1,TGCAGCGTTATCAGACTAGCGGGAGGGCCCTACACAGATACGCAGTATTTT,CSVIRLAGGPYTDTQYF
.,TRBJ1-1,.,TRBV5-1,TGCGCCAGCAGCTTGGGTGTGAACACTGAAGCTTTCTTT,CASSLGVNTEAFF
.,TRBJ2-3,.,TRBV21-1,TGTGCCAGCAGCAAAGTGCGCCGACTAGCGGGTTGCACAGATACGCAGTATTTT,CASSKVRRLAGCTDTQYF
.,TRBJ2-5,.,TRBV6-5,TGTGCCAGCAGTTACAATAGGGATGAGACCCAGTACTTC,CASSYNRDETQYF
.,TRBJ2-2,TRBD1,TRBV5-1,TGCGCCAGCAGCCTGGGACAGGGGATCGGGGAGCTGTTTTTT,CASSLGQGIGELFF
.,TRBJ2-7,.,TRBV19,TGTGCCAGTAGTATGGGGCAGGGATTCTACGAGCAGTACTTC,CASSMGQGFYEQYF
.,TRBJ1-1,.,TRBV11-3,TGTGCCAGCAGCCCCCTGGGGGGCACTGAAGCTTTCTTT,CASSPLGGTEAFF
once,TRBJ1-2,TRBD1,TRBV18,TGTGCCAGCTCACCCCTGGGACAGCTAAACTATGGCTACACCTTC,CASSPLGQLNYGYTF
once,TRBJ2-3,.,TRBV9,TGTGCCAGCACCCAGGGTAGGGCCCACACAGATACGCAGTATTTT,CASTQGRAHTDTQYF
.,TRBJ1-5,.,TRBV27,TGTGCCAGCAGTTTATCGCCCCAGGGACGCAATCAGCCCCAGCATTTT,CASSLSPQGRNQPQHF
.,TRBJ1-2,.,TRBV5-8,TGTGCCAGCAGCCCCAGGGCTGGCTACACCTTC,CASSPRAGYTF
.,TRBJ2-1,TRBD2,TRBV13,TGTGCCAGCAGCTTACTAGCGGGAGGCTACAATGAGCAGTTCTTC,CASSLLAGGYNEQFF
.,TRBJ1-6,.,TRBV6-5,TGTGCCACGAGACAGTTTTATAATTCACCCCTCCACTTT,CATRQFYNSPLHF
.,TRBJ2-7,TRBD1,TRBV14,TGTGCCAGCAGCCAGCCCGGGACAGGGATCACCTACGAGCAGTACTTC,CASSQPGTGITYEQYF
once,TRBJ2-3,.,TRBV2,TGTGCCAGCGCCCGATCCCCCCCAGATACGCAGTATTTT,CASARSPPDTQYF
.,TRBJ2-1,TRBD1,TRBV9,TGTGCCAGCAGCGCAGAGGTTGGGACAGGGAGAGATGAGCAGTTCTTC,CASSAEVGTGRDEQFF
.,TRBJ2-3,TRBD1,TRBV5-4,TGTGCCAGCAGCTGGACAGGGAATTCGGATACGCAGTATTTT,CASSWTGNSDTQYF
.,TRBJ1-5,.,TRBV28,TGTGCCAGCAGAGATTCGGTCTCGGATCAGCCCCAGCATTTT,CASRDSVSDQPQHF
.,TRBJ2-7,TRBD1,TRBV19,TGTGCCAGTAGTATAGCGGGGACAGGGGCCCCCTACGAGCAGTACTTC,CASSIAGTGAPYEQYF
.,TRBJ2-1,.,TRBV27,TGTGCCAGCAGTTTAGGAGTTCGCTACAATGAGCAGTTCTTC,CASSLGVRYNEQFF
once,TRBJ2-1,TRBD1,TRBV30,TGTGCCTGGTGGACAGGGCTTGAGCAGTTCTTC,CAWWTGLEQFF
.,TRBJ2-3,.,TRBV6-1,TGTGCCAGCAGTGAGACAGGCGGATACTACACAGATACGCAGTATTTT,CASSETGGYYTDTQYF
.,TRBJ2-7,.,TRBV6-2/TRBV6-3,TGTGCCAGCAGTTACTCAACTGGAATCTACGAGCAGTACTTC,CASSYSTGIYEQYF
.,TRBJ2-1,.,TRBV5-1,TGCGCCAGCAGCGCCTCACTCAGGGCTGAGCAGTTCTTC,CASSASLRAEQFF
.,TRBJ2-5,.,TRBV5-1,TGCGCCAGCAGCGCATCTCGGGGCGCGGGCGAGACCCAGTACTTC,CASSASRGAGETQYF
few,TRBJ1-1,.,TRBV5-6,TGTGCCAGCAGCCCATTGGGGGGATACAGGGTAGGCACTGAAGCTTTCTTT,CASSPLGGYRVGTEAFF
.,TRBJ1-3,.,TRBV11-2,TGTGCCAGCAGCTTACCATCGGGAAACACCATATATTTT,CASSLPSGNTIYF
once,TRBJ2-4,.,TRBV7-2,TGTGCCAGCAGCCCTGGATCCTGGGGCAAAAACATTCAGTACTTC,CASSPGSWGKNIQYF
.,TRBJ1-3,.,TRBV5-5,TGTGCCAGCAGCCCGGTTACAGGTCTAGGCTCTGGAAACACCATATATTTT,CASSPVTGLGSGNTIYF
.,TRBJ2-7,.,TRBV6-5,TGTGCCAGCAGGGGGGACCTTTTATACGAGCAGTACTTC,CASRGDLLYEQYF
.,TRBJ2-7,.,TRBV28,TGTGCCAGCAGTTGGATAGACACCCTTGGCTCCTACGAGCAGTACTTC,CASSWIDTLGSYEQYF